This passage covers 12 T cell receptor beta chains from one sample sequenced in a study of cytomegalovirus exposure and HLA in healthy donors. PCR involved 60 Vbeta and 13 Jbeta primers. TCRdb keeps only in-frame clones here, not all; method: immunoSEQ multiplex PCR. The sample lists about 43,000 clones; around 56% were seen once. The sample consisted of PBMCs. These receptors were obtained from a man aged 55 to 70 in good health and CMV-seronegative.

The genes are TRBV6-1 and TRBJ2-1; no firm D call. The CDR3 totals 13 residues. Germline V gives CDR1 MNHNS, CDR2 SASEGT. Trimming removed 7 bases from V and 7 bases from J, with 14 bases in between. CDR3 region: CASTDNGQNEQFF. The CDR3 DNA is TGTGCCAGCACCGATAATGGGCAGAATGAGCAGTTCTTC.

V is TRBV7-2 and J is TRBJ1-2, with 7 nucleotides matching TRBD1. V was pared by 0 bases and J by 5 bases, with 9 bases of the junction left unmatched. CDR3 length: 16 residues. CDR1 and CDR2 (germline): SGHTA, FQGNSA. The CDR3 here is CASSLASAGGGYGYTF. The CDR3 region has the DNA TGTGCCAGCAGCTTAGCGAGCGCAGGGGGTGGGTATGGCTACACCTTC.

In its sample, this clone is medium-sized (0.01 to 0.1%). The chain uses TRBV5-5 and TRBJ2-2; the D gene is possibly TRBD1 (6 bases). Trimming left V 4 bases short and J 1 base short, with 11 bases between. Looked up from germline, CDR1 is SGHKS and CDR2 is YYEKEE (reference sequence). CDR3 length: 15 residues. CDR3 nucleotides: TGTGCCAGCAGCCCCGGGACAAAGAACACCGGGGAGCTGTTTTTT. Translation gives CASSPGTKNTGELFF.

The V gene is TRBV7-2, the J gene TRBJ1-3; D remains unclear. The V gene lost 1 base and the J gene lost 0 bases, with 13 bases spanning the gap. The CDR3 loop spans 17 amino acids. Germline V gives CDR1 SGHTA, CDR2 FQGNSA. The CDR3 is CASSLVMPGGSGNTIYF. CDR3 sequence (DNA): TGTGCCAGCAGCTTAGTAATGCCGGGAGGCTCTGGAAACACCATATATTTT.

This clone was counted between two and nine times. This chain uses TRBV7-2 with TRBJ2-7; 7 bases map to TRBD1. CDR1 and CDR2 from the germline V gene are SGHTA and FQGNSA. CDR3 length equals 16 residues. J lost 2 bases, V lost 6 bases, and 13 bases had no gene match. CDR3 sequence reads: CASRLHSKGQPYEQYF. The CDR3 nucleotides read TGTGCCAGCAGGCTACACTCGAAGGGACAGCCCTACGAGCAGTACTTC. The variable domain in full, completed from reference TRBV7-2 and TRBJ2-7, reads GAGVSQSPSNKVTEKGKDVELRCDPISGHTALYWYRQSLGQGLEFLIYFQGNSAPDKSGLPSDRFSAERTGGSVSTLTIQRTQQEDSAVYLCASRLHSKGQPYEQYFGPGTRLTVT.

The chain employs TRBV27 and TRBJ1-1, with D perhaps TRBD1 (5 bases). The CDR3 runs to 15 residues. Germline V CDR1 and CDR2: MNHEY, SMNVEV (reference sequence). V lost 1 base and J 1 base, leaving 10 bases between the germline ends. Written as DNA, the CDR3 is TGTGCCAGCAGTTTATACAGGCAGCAGAACACTGAAGCTTTCTTT. Its translation: CASSLYRQQNTEAFF.

This clone has more than one count but fewer than ten. The chain carries TRBV19 and TRBJ2-5; D unresolved. V was shortened by 4 bases and J by 1 base, with 10 bases between the two germline ends. The germline V gene encodes CDR1 LNHDA and CDR2 SQIVND (reference sequence). There are 14 residues in the CDR3. CDR3: CASSSGLGQETQYF. The DNA of the CDR3 is TGTGCCAGTAGTAGCGGCCTTGGCCAAGAGACCCAGTACTTC. The full variable domain, its missing parts supplied by reference TRBV19 and TRBJ2-5, is DGGITQSPKYLFRKEGQNVTLSCEQNLNHDAMYWYRQDPGQGLRLIYYSQIVNDFQKGDIAEGYSVSREKKESFPLTVTSAQKNPTAFYLCASSSGLGQETQYFGPGTRLLVL.

The chain recombines TRBV5-1 with TRBJ1-3; the D is unclear. The CDR3 covers 16 residues. Trimming removed 0 bases from V and 2 bases from J, with 12 bases in between. Germline V gives CDR1 SGHRS, CDR2 YFSETQ. CDR3 sequence (DNA): TGCGCCAGCAGCTTGGCCCGTCCGCGGGCTGGAAACACCATATATTTT. This translates into CASSLARPRAGNTIYF.

V usage is TRBV6-5 and J usage is TRBJ1-5; the D is unclear. CDR3 length: 14 residues. Germline V gene lookup returns CDR1 MNHEY and CDR2 SVGAGI. Between the trimmed V and J ends, which lost 5 bases and 0 bases, there was a span of 8 bases. The CDR3 bases are TGTGCCAGCAGTGCACTTCCTAGCAATCAGCCCCAGCATTTT. Amino acid sequence: CASSALPSNQPQHF.

This chain joins TRBV6-6 and TRBJ2-5; D uncertain. Germline V gives CDR1 MNHNY, CDR2 SVGAGI (reference sequence). Between the trimmed V and J ends, which lost 6 bases and 4 bases, there was a span of 15 bases. This CDR3 is built from 14 residues. CDR3 sequence (DNA): TGTGCCAGCAGAGAATGGAGTTCCCGAGAGACCCAGTACTTC. Amino acids: CASREWSSRETQYF.

This sequence joins TRBV5-4 and TRBJ2-6; the D is unclear. The CDR3 contains 20 residues. Germline CDR1 is SGHNT and CDR2 is YYREEE (reference sequence). V shed 4 bases and J shed 4 bases, with 27 bases lying between them. CDR3 coding DNA: TGTGCCAGCAGCACTGGCCCGATTTCCCCCACAGCAACGGGGGCCAACGTCCTGACTTTC. Translating it yields CASSTGPISPTATGANVLTF.

This clone was detected a few times. This sequence joins TRBV30 and TRBJ2-1, with TRBD2 identical over 10 bases. Germline V gene sequence: CDR1 GTSNPN, CDR2 SVGIG (reference sequence). This CDR3 has 13 residues. In DNA, the CDR3 is TGTGGGAGCGGGAGGGCCCCCTACAATGAGCAGTTCTTC. Translating gives CGSGRAPYNEQFF.